Each of the 29 T cell receptor beta chains below was sequenced from the same sample in a study of blood T cell repertoires in COVID-19. Libraries were prepared by immunoSEQ multiplex PCR; TCRdb keeps only in-frame clonotypes and omits some of them. Of about 15,000 clones in the sample, 80% to 90% were seen once. The specimen sequenced was peripheral blood. These receptors were obtained from a man between 70 and 80 years old in a cohort sampled during active COVID-19.

The genes are TRBV4-1 and TRBJ1-4; TRBD1 is a possible D gene (6 bases). Germline V CDR1 and CDR2: MGHRA, YSYEKL. The CDR3 is made up of 15 amino acids. The V gene lost 1 base and the J gene lost 8 bases, with 14 bases spanning the gap. CDR3 sequence: CASSQGDTSSEKLFF. The DNA of the CDR3 is TGCGCCAGCAGCCAAGGGGACACGTCTTCGGAAAAACTGTTTTTT.

The V and J genes are TRBV18 and TRBJ2-2; 13 nucleotides line up with TRBD2. The CDR3 sequence is 17 residues long. The junction had 4 bases not matched to a gene; V was cut back by 5 bases and J by 1 base. Germline V gene lookup returns CDR1 KGHSH and CDR2 LQKENI. This CDR3 is CASSLRTSGGNTGELFF. The CDR3 coding sequence is TGTGCCAGCTCATTGAGGACTAGCGGGGGGAACACCGGGGAGCTGTTTTTT.

The rearrangement links TRBV6-6 to TRBJ1-1; D perhaps matches TRBD1 (5 bases). Germline values: CDR1 MNHNY, CDR2 SVGAGI (reference sequence). With 5 bases removed from V and 4 bases from J, the gap between germline ends came to 14 bases. This CDR3 comprises 14 residues. Here the CDR3 DNA reads TGTGCCAGCAGTGGTCGGACAAGAGGCACTGAAGCTTTCTTT. Protein: CASSGRTRGTEAFF.

The chain uses TRBV15 and TRBJ2-7; 9 bases match TRBD1. Germline CDR1 and CDR2: LNHNV and YYDKDF (reference sequence). V shed 3 bases and J 3 bases; nucleotides not matched to a gene: 6. This CDR3 contains 15 residues. The CDR3 spells CATSSGDRAVYEQYF. The CDR3 DNA follows: TGTGCCACCAGCAGTGGGGACAGGGCGGTCTACGAGCAGTACTTC.

This clone has just one count. This chain connects TRBV28 to TRBJ2-7; a weak D match, TRBD2 (5 bases). The CDR3 consists of 12 residues. V was cut by 7 bases and J by 2 bases, with 9 bases left in between. Germline V lookup: CDR1 MDHEN, CDR2 SYDVKM. Here the CDR3 reads CASTTGTYEQYF. In DNA, the CDR3 is TGTGCCAGCACTACGGGGACCTACGAGCAGTACTTC.

A single count supports this clone. The chain carries TRBV6-5 and TRBJ2-2; D is perhaps TRBD1 (5 bases). CDR3 length: 12 amino acids. Germline V CDR1 and CDR2: MNHEY, SVGAGI. The V end was cut by 11 bases, the J end by 7 bases, with 14 bases between. DNA of the CDR3: TGTGCCGCCGACAGTGGTGACGGGGAGCTGTTTTTT. Protein product: CAADSGDGELFF.

This clone was found once. V gene TRBV28 combines with J gene TRBJ2-2; 7 bases match TRBD1. V was clipped by 5 bases and J by 3 bases; unmatched bases: 0. The CDR3 spans 13 residues. Germline CDR1 and CDR2: MDHEN and SYDVKM. The CDR3 DNA reads as TGTGCCAGCAGTGGACAGGACACCGGGGAGCTGTTTTTT. Translation gives CASSGQDTGELFF.

The chain carries TRBV2 and TRBJ2-7; D ambiguous. CDR1 is SNHLY, CDR2 FYNNEI, per germline. The CDR3 runs 15 residues. V was cut by 6 bases and J by 3 bases, with 18 bases left in between. In nucleotides, the CDR3 is TGTGCCAGCAGCACTATAACCATCACGTTCTACGAGCAGTACTTC. It codes for CASSTITITFYEQYF.

The J gene is TRBJ2-1, the V gene TRBV19, with TRBD2 matching over 7 bases. V was clipped by 10 bases and J by 2 bases; unmatched bases: 11. The CDR3 loop spans 15 amino acids. Germline V gene sequence: CDR1 LNHDA, CDR2 SQIVND (reference sequence). The CDR3, as DNA: TGTGCCACCCAGGAGGGAGGGCTCCCCTACAATGAGCAGTTCTTC. This encodes CATQEGGLPYNEQFF.

V gene TRBV7-6 combines with J gene TRBJ2-7; a possible D gene is TRBD2 (5 bases). The CDR3 length is 13 residues. Germline V gene data show CDR1 as SGHVS and CDR2 as FNYEAQ. Trimming removed 5 bases at V and 2 bases at J, with 10 bases between. The CDR3 DNA sequence: TGTGCCAGCAGCCTGGACTGGACCTACGAGCAGTACTTC. Protein sequence: CASSLDWTYEQYF. Looking up the rest from reference TRBV7-6 and TRBJ2-7 gives the full variable domain: GAGVSQSPRYKVTKRGQDVALRCDPISGHVSLYWYRQALGQGPEFLTYFNYEAQQDKSGLPNDRFSAERPEGSISTLTIQRTEQRDSAMYRCASSLDWTYEQYFGPGTRLTVT.

This sequence joins TRBV29-1 and TRBJ2-3, with 11 bases fitting TRBD2. The germline gives CDR1 SQVTM, CDR2 ANQGSEA. Unmatched junction bases numbered 7, after V lost 6 bases and J lost 5 bases. The CDR3 runs to 14 residues. The CDR3 region has the DNA TGCAGCGTCTCACCCGGACTAGCGGGAGATACGCAGTATTTT. It yields the protein CSVSPGLAGDTQYF.

This sequence joins TRBV10-3 and TRBJ2-1, with D possibly TRBD2 on 6 matching bases. CDR1 is ENHRY and CDR2 is SYGVKD in the germline V gene. CDR3 size: 15 residues. V lost 2 bases to trimming and J lost 3 bases, with 11 bases between them. The CDR3 DNA reads as TGTGCCATCAGTGAGAGGGGCGGGGTCTACAATGAGCAGTTCTTC. Translation: CAISERGGVYNEQFF.

This chain links TRBV27 with TRBJ2-7; 9 bases agree with TRBD1. Trimming removed 3 bases from V and 2 bases from J; junction bases left unmatched: 5. This CDR3 is built from 15 residues. The germline CDR1 and CDR2 sequences are MNHEY and SMNVEV (reference sequence). The CDR3 here is CASSFWGQGTYEQYF. DNA for the CDR3: TGTGCCAGCAGTTTTTGGGGACAGGGTACCTACGAGCAGTACTTC.

J is TRBJ2-6 and V is TRBV4-1, with 8 nucleotides matching TRBD2. This CDR3 is 18 amino acids long. In germline, CDR1 is MGHRA, CDR2 YSYEKL. V dropped 0 bases and J dropped 0; count of bases not matched to a gene: 4. CDR3: CASSQDGSGGSGANVLTF. CDR3 coding DNA: TGCGCCAGCAGCCAAGATGGAAGCGGGGGCTCTGGGGCCAACGTCCTGACTTTC.

The rearrangement uses TRBV6-5 and TRBJ1-6, with 7 bases that match TRBD1. CDR3 size: 14 residues. V lost 10 bases, J lost 4 bases, and 7 bases stayed unmatched. Germline values: CDR1 MNHEY, CDR2 SVGAGI. CDR3 nucleotide sequence: TGTGCCACCTTTCCGGGACAGTATAATTCACCCCTCCACTTT. It yields the protein CATFPGQYNSPLHF.

The chain employs TRBV5-1 and TRBJ2-7; 7 bases fit TRBD2. Germline V gives CDR1 SGHRS, CDR2 YFSETQ. The ends lost 0 bases at V and 2 bases at J; junction bases unmatched: 8. The CDR3 runs 16 residues. In DNA form, the CDR3 reads TGCGCCAGCAGCTTGGGGTCCCTAGCGGCCCCCTACGAGCAGTACTTC. Protein sequence: CASSLGSLAAPYEQYF.

The V call is TRBV25-1, the J call TRBJ2-2, with 9 bases matching TRBD2. Per germline, CDR1 MGHDK and CDR2 SYGVNS. CDR3 length: 16 residues. V trimming: 2 bases; J trimming: 5 bases; junction bases outside the gene matches: 6. In nucleotides, the CDR3 is TGTGCCAGCAGTGAAAGTAGCGGGAGTTGGACCGGGGAGCTGTTTTTT. Residues: CASSESSGSWTGELFF.

This clone was detected a few times. This sequence joins TRBV6-4 and TRBJ2-2; possible D gene TRBD2, 6 bases. This CDR3 is built from 14 residues. The germline CDR1 and CDR2 sequences are MRHNA and SNTAGT. The ends were cut back, 4 bases at V and 3 bases at J, with 9 bases in the middle. CDR3 protein: CASSAIADTGELFF. CDR3 nucleotide sequence: TGTGCCAGCAGTGCCATAGCGGACACCGGGGAGCTGTTTTTT.

In nucleotides, the CDR3 is TGTGCCAGCAGCGTAGGCCTGTTCGGGACAGGGTCCAATGAGCAGTTCTTC. As protein: CASSVGLFGTGSNEQFF. This chain joins TRBV9 and TRBJ2-1; TRBD1 aligns across 9 bases. V gave up 0 bases and J gave up 6 bases; unmatched junction bases: 10. The CDR3 runs 17 residues. Germline V CDR1 and CDR2: SGDLS, YYNGEE.

The CDR3, as DNA: TGTGCCAGCAGTAAGGGACTAGCGGGAGTAGAGCAGTTCTTC. Its translation: CASSKGLAGVEQFF. V is TRBV5-4 and J is TRBJ2-1; the match to TRBD2 covers 14 bases. V shed 5 bases, J shed 10 bases, and the junction held 5 bases outside the gene matches. Germline CDR1 is SGHNT and CDR2 is YYREEE (reference sequence). This CDR3 has 14 amino acids.

This clone has a handful of counts. The genes are TRBV20-1 and TRBJ2-1; D unclear. This CDR3 is built from 11 residues. V was pared by 3 bases and J by 3 bases, with 3 bases between. Germline CDR1 reads DFQATT; CDR2 reads SNEGSKA (reference sequence). CDR3 bases: TGCAGTGCTAGTCGCTACAATGAGCAGTTCTTC. Its protein is CSASRYNEQFF.

This clone came up a few times. V gene TRBV25-1 combines with J gene TRBJ1-1; D unresolved. The CDR3 has 13 residues. From germline, CDR1 is MGHDK and CDR2 SYGVNS. The germline V and J ends were trimmed by 3 bases and 7 bases, with 12 bases remaining between them. The CDR3 DNA follows: TGTGCCAGCAGTGATTTGGGAGTAGGTGAAGCTTTCTTT. It is translated as CASSDLGVGEAFF.

The chain employs TRBV29-1 and TRBJ2-1; D is perhaps TRBD2 (5 bases). There are 15 residues in the CDR3. The ends were cut back, 3 bases at V and 2 bases at J, with 14 bases in the middle. CDR1 and CDR2 (germline): SQVTM, ANQGSEA. CDR3 protein: CSVDPLRATYNEQFF. The CDR3 DNA reads TGCAGCGTTGATCCCCTGCGGGCGACCTACAATGAGCAGTTCTTC.

This clone was seen a handful of times. The chain has TRBV19 and TRBJ2-2, with 7 positions matching TRBD1. The germline V gene has CDR1 LNHDA and CDR2 SQIVND (reference sequence). The V segment lost 4 bases and the J segment 8 bases; nucleotides outside the gene matches: 10. CDR3 length equals 15 residues. The CDR3 nucleotides are TGTGCCAGTAGTACCGGGACAGCCGGAACTGGGGAGCTGTTTTTT. This codes for CASSTGTAGTGELFF. The variable domain in full, with the rest retrieved from reference TRBV19 and TRBJ2-2, is DGGITQSPKYLFRKEGQNVTLSCEQNLNHDAMYWYRQDPGQGLRLIYYSQIVNDFQKGDIAEGYSVSREKKESFPLTVTSAQKNPTAFYLCASSTGTAGTGELFFGEGSRLTVL.

This clone occurred once. The chain employs TRBV6-6 and TRBJ2-2; no reliable D call. Trimming took 7 bases from V and 9 from J, leaving 12 bases between them. Germline-derived CDR1 and CDR2 are MNHNY and SVGAGI (reference sequence). The CDR3 is made up of 12 amino acids. CDR3: CASKDSVRELFF. The CDR3, as DNA: TGTGCCAGCAAAGACTCTGTGAGGGAGCTGTTTTTT.

V gene TRBV19 combines with J gene TRBJ1-6; 10 nucleotides align to TRBD1. From germline, CDR1 is LNHDA and CDR2 SQIVND (reference sequence). The ends lost 8 bases at V and 7 bases at J; junction bases unmatched: 5. This CDR3 spans 14 amino acids. CDR3 protein: CASEPGQGNSPLHF. In DNA form, the CDR3 reads TGTGCCAGTGAGCCGGGACAGGGGAATTCACCCCTCCACTTT.

This clone showed up just once. The gene calls are TRBV9 and TRBJ2-3, with 11 bases aligning to TRBD2. Trimming at V came to 4 bases and at J to 0 bases, leaving 4 bases not matched to a gene. The CDR3 runs 16 residues. Germline lookup yields CDR1 SGDLS and CDR2 YYNGEE. This chain's CDR3 is CASSPRTSGSTDTQYF. Written as DNA, the CDR3 is TGTGCCAGCAGCCCCCGGACTAGCGGGAGCACAGATACGCAGTATTTT.

The chain couples TRBV7-2 to TRBJ1-2; 7 nucleotides line up with TRBD1. The CDR3 contains 16 residues. V shed 2 bases, J shed 0 bases, and the junction held 6 bases outside the gene matches. Per germline, CDR1 SGHTA and CDR2 FQGNSA. This CDR3 is CASSLNSGQSNYGYTF. CDR3 coding DNA: TGTGCCAGCAGCTTAAACTCGGGACAGTCTAACTATGGCTACACCTTC.

The rearrangement joins TRBV7-3 to TRBJ1-1; D might be TRBD1 (6 bases). In germline, CDR1 is SGHTA, CDR2 FQGTGA. V was clipped by 1 base and J by 0 bases, with 9 bases between them. CDR3 length: 15 residues. The DNA for the CDR3 is TGTGCCAGCAGCTTAATGGCAGGGGTGAACACTGAAGCTTTCTTT. Translation gives CASSLMAGVNTEAFF.